This T cell receptor beta chain emerged from a study of T-cell reconstitution after alpha-beta-depleted transplantation in children. During its preparation, the TCRbeta library received unique molecular identifiers. TCRdb ran MiXCR on the PCR reads and lists one entry per CDR3 protein. The profile shows about 260,000 distinct CDR3 sequences, roughly 7.7% of them singletons. The V gene end was trimmed by 4 bases and the J gene end by 3 bases; junction bases not matched to a gene: 10. In germline, CDR1 is SGHRS, CDR2 YFSETQ. CDR3 length: 15 amino acids. This clonotype has a count of ten or more. Its antigen is not known. Findings and caveats of the study: For some patients, TCRbeta diversity was high at day 60 because of recipient T cells and thymic progenitors that survived. After one year, T-cell counts and TCRbeta diversity mostly came from new T cells. By about two months after transplant, alpha-beta T cells reportedly arose from several hundred graft clones that had expanded.

This chain links TRBV5-1 with TRBJ2-7, with TRBD1 matching over 7 bases. The TCR sequence derives from a male patient younger than 18 who had a stem cell transplant for acute lymphoblastic leukemia, so the T cells may come from the graft donor. The sample consisted of PBMCs, mostly from graft donor cells, taken 180 days after TCRalphabeta/CD19-depleted stem cell transplant. In DNA, the CDR3 is TGCGCCAGCAGCCAAGGGACAGCCAAGGTCTACGAGCAGTACTTC. Its protein is CASSQGTAKVYEQYF.